This T cell receptor beta chain was captured in a study of CD8 T cells in Susac syndrome. Roughly 0.45 to 1 ug RNA was reverse transcribed with random hexamers. The authors amplified TCR beta CDR3 across 54 Vbeta and 13 Jbeta using immunoSEQ multiplex PCR. TCRdb re-analysed the immunoSEQ multiplex PCR reads in MiXCR, keeping a single row per CDR3 protein. The sample yields roughly 150,000 distinct CDR3 sequences, around 95% seen once. Sequenced sample: CD8+ T cells from PBMCs. The clonotype comes from a human donor with multiple sclerosis.

CDR3 residues: CSAREVGASGYEQYF. The DNA for the CDR3 is TGCAGTGCTAGAGAGGTGGGAGCCTCGGGCTACGAGCAGTACTTC. V is TRBV20-1 and J is TRBJ2-7, with D possibly being TRBD2 (5 bases). V was clipped by 0 bases and J by 3 bases, with 15 bases between them. CDR3 length: 15 amino acids. From germline, CDR1 is DFQATT and CDR2 SNEGSKA (reference sequence).